The rows below give T cell receptor beta chains drawn from one sample of a study of blood T cell repertoires in COVID-19. Sequencing was performed with immunoSEQ multiplex PCR; in TCRdb, only in-frame clones are kept and a portion is missing. The sample has roughly 150,000 clones, roughly 88% seen once. Sequenced sample: PBMCs or T cells enriched from blood (not recorded which). The receptor set was obtained from an older man who had been exposed to COVID-19. CDR3s include the opening cysteine and the closing phenylalanine or tryptophan. Fields, in order: V gene, J gene, CDR3 length, D gene, CDR3 protein, CDR3 DNA. A D gene is named only where the DNA matches it firmly.

V: TRBV19; J: TRBJ2-3; length: 16; D: TRBD2; CDR3: CASRGLSGGGTDTQYF; DNA: TGTGCCAGTAGGGGGCTTAGCGGGGGAGGCACAGATACGCAGTATTTT
V: TRBV5-6; J: TRBJ1-3; length: 15; D: -; CDR3: CASSLVTASGNTIYF; DNA: TGTGCCAGCAGCTTGGTAACAGCCTCTGGAAACACCATATATTTT
V: TRBV7-6; J: TRBJ2-4; length: 20; D: TRBD2; CDR3: CASSPSRTSGGMLAKNIQYF; DNA: TGTGCCAGCAGCCCTAGCCGGACTAGCGGGGGGATGTTAGCCAAAAACATTCAGTACTTC
V: TRBV11-2; J: TRBJ2-7; length: 18; D: TRBD1; CDR3: CASTPGQGKVYPLDEQYF; DNA: TGTGCCAGCACACCCGGACAGGGGAAAGTTTATCCCCTGGATGAGCAGTACTTC
V: TRBV5-6; J: TRBJ2-2; length: 15; D: -; CDR3: CASSDPGKNTGELFF; DNA: TGTGCCAGCAGCGACCCCGGGAAAAACACCGGGGAGCTGTTTTTT
V: TRBV7-9; J: TRBJ1-2; length: 15; D: -; CDR3: CASSLAPGANYGYTF; DNA: TGTGCCAGCAGCTTAGCGCCTGGGGCCAACTATGGCTACACCTTC
V: TRBV3-1/TRBV3-2; J: TRBJ2-7; length: 11; D: -; CDR3: CASSQAREQYF; DNA: TGTGCCAGCAGCCAAGCTCGCGAGCAGTACTTC
V: TRBV7-2; J: TRBJ2-7; length: 17; D: TRBD1; CDR3: CASSLALIGQGAVEQYF; DNA: TGTGCCAGCAGCTTAGCGCTAATAGGACAGGGGGCGGTCGAGCAGTACTTC
V: TRBV18; J: TRBJ2-3; length: 16; D: -; CDR3: CASSPATLAGTDTQYF; DNA: TGTGCCAGCTCACCAGCGACCTTGGCGGGCACAGATACGCAGTATTTT
V: TRBV20-1; J: TRBJ2-7; length: 11; D: -; CDR3: CSASGDYEQYF; DNA: TGCAGTGCTAGCGGGGACTACGAGCAGTACTTC
V: TRBV27; J: TRBJ2-1; length: 16; D: -; CDR3: CASSFRVISSYNEQFF; DNA: TGTGCCAGCAGTTTCAGGGTTATAAGCTCCTACAATGAGCAGTTCTTC
V: TRBV19; J: TRBJ1-1; length: 11; D: -; CDR3: CASTTNTEAFF; DNA: TGTGCCAGTACTACGAACACTGAAGCTTTCTTT
V: TRBV3-1/TRBV3-2; J: TRBJ2-1; length: 17; D: TRBD2; CDR3: CASSQTSGGWASNEQFF; DNA: TGTGCCAGCAGCCAAACTAGCGGGGGTTGGGCAAGCAATGAGCAGTTCTTC
V: TRBV6-2/TRBV6-3; J: TRBJ2-7; length: 12; D: -; CDR3: CASSSQSYEQYF; DNA: TGTGCCAGCAGTTCACAGTCCTACGAGCAGTACTTC
V: TRBV5-6; J: TRBJ2-1; length: 16; D: TRBD1; CDR3: CASRYKPGQTYNEQFF; DNA: TGTGCCAGCAGATATAAACCGGGACAGACATACAATGAGCAGTTCTTC
V: TRBV10-1; J: TRBJ2-7; length: 16; D: TRBD1; CDR3: CASSLDTGQGLGEQYF; DNA: TGCGCCAGCAGCCTAGACACGGGACAGGGACTTGGCGAGCAGTACTTC
V: TRBV6-5; J: TRBJ1-1; length: 14; D: -; CDR3: CASSYGEGTAEAFF; DNA: TGTGCCAGCAGTTACGGTGAGGGTACCGCTGAAGCTTTCTTT
V: TRBV15; J: TRBJ1-4; length: 15; D: -; CDR3: CATSRDRGTNEKLFF; DNA: TGTGCCACCAGCAGAGACCGGGGGACTAATGAAAAACTGTTTTTT
V: TRBV5-1; J: TRBJ1-5; length: 14; D: -; CDR3: CASSRDGTNQPQHF; DNA: TGCGCCAGCAGCCGCGACGGGACAAATCAGCCCCAGCATTTT
V: TRBV18; J: TRBJ2-5; length: 13; D: TRBD2; CDR3: CASSPGLQETQYF; DNA: TGTGCCAGCTCCCCGGGACTACAAGAGACCCAGTACTTC
V: TRBV6-4; J: TRBJ2-1; length: 16; D: TRBD2; CDR3: CASSGTSGGYYNEQFF; DNA: TGTGCCAGCAGCGGGACTAGCGGGGGATATTACAATGAGCAGTTCTTC
V: TRBV3-1/TRBV3-2; J: TRBJ2-5; length: 14; D: -; CDR3: CASSPGGGREAQYF; DNA: TGTGCCAGCAGCCCGGGGGGCGGACGTGAGGCCCAGTACTTC
V: TRBV5-1; J: TRBJ1-4; length: 14; D: -; CDR3: CASRSQISNEKLFF; DNA: TGCGCCAGCAGATCTCAGATTTCTAATGAAAAACTGTTTTTT
V: TRBV6-5; J: TRBJ2-3; length: 15; D: TRBD1; CDR3: CASRPGTAATDTQYF; DNA: TGTGCCAGCAGACCCGGGACAGCCGCTACAGATACGCAGTATTTT
V: TRBV27; J: TRBJ2-1; length: 14; D: TRBD2; CDR3: CASSASGMAGEQFF; DNA: TGTGCCAGCTCCGCTAGCGGAATGGCAGGTGAGCAGTTCTTC
V: TRBV5-1; J: TRBJ2-1; length: 20; D: TRBD2; CDR3: CASSLFFWGAGPSSYNEQFF; DNA: TGCGCCAGCAGCTTGTTCTTTTGGGGAGCGGGACCGAGCTCCTACAATGAGCAGTTCTTC
V: TRBV30; J: TRBJ2-7; length: 15; D: TRBD1; CDR3: CAWRRTTGVYYEQYF; DNA: TGTGCCTGGAGAAGAACGACAGGGGTGTATTACGAGCAGTACTTC
V: TRBV2; J: TRBJ1-5; length: 15; D: -; CDR3: CASSAGSTGNQPQHF; DNA: TGTGCCAGCAGTGCGGGGTCGACGGGCAATCAGCCCCAGCATTTT
V: TRBV3-1/TRBV3-2; J: TRBJ1-2; length: 17; D: TRBD1; CDR3: CASSQSGTAQNIYGYTF; DNA: TGTGCCAGCAGTCAGAGTGGGACAGCCCAAAATATCTATGGCTACACCTTC